The 17 T cell receptor beta chains below were found in one sample sequenced in a study of beta chain features in type 1 diabetes. The authors reverse transcribed all of the isolated RNA, so sequencing captured expressed TCRB transcripts. Here immunoSEQ multiplex PCR was the method, and the copy in TCRdb shows in-frame clones only, minus some. The sample carries 850,000 to 900,000 clones, 17% recorded once. Sample: naive CD4+ T cells from blood. Receptors originate from a young woman in good health.

The chain uses TRBV28 and TRBJ2-7, with D possibly TRBD1 on 6 matching bases. Germline values: CDR1 MDHEN, CDR2 SYDVKM. V was shortened by 5 bases and J by 5 bases, with 16 bases between the two germline ends. There are 14 residues in the CDR3. In DNA, the CDR3 is TGTGCCAGCAGTGGCACAGGGTGGGTCGACGAGCAGTACTTC. Translated, it gives CASSGTGWVDEQYF. The variable domain in full, with the rest retrieved from reference TRBV28 and TRBJ2-7, is DVKVTQSSRYLVKRTGEKVFLECVQDMDHENMFWYRQDPGLGLRLIYFSYDVKMKEKGDIPEGYSVSREKKERFSLILESASTNQTSMYLCASSGTGWVDEQYFGPGTRLTVT.

This clone was found a few times. The V gene is TRBV6-5, the J gene TRBJ2-1; unclear D gene. The CDR3 has 14 amino acids. V was shortened by 4 bases and J by 0 bases, with 7 bases between the two germline ends. Germline CDR1 reads MNHEY; CDR2 reads SVGAGI. CDR3 protein: CASSFGSSYNEQFF. The CDR3, as DNA: TGTGCCAGCAGTTTCGGTAGCTCCTACAATGAGCAGTTCTTC.

The J gene is TRBJ2-7, the V gene TRBV18; 8 bases are a match to TRBD1. The CDR3 length is 11 residues. Germline V gene lookup returns CDR1 KGHSH and CDR2 LQKENI. The ends lost 6 bases at V and 9 bases at J; junction bases unmatched: 4. The CDR3 nucleotides are TGTGCCAGCTCCCAGGGGGCAGGGCAGTACTTC. Translation gives CASSQGAGQYF.

The CDR3 sequence is CASRTKGSSYEQYF. DNA for the CDR3: TGTGCCAGCAGAACCAAGGGGAGCTCCTACGAGCAGTACTTC. This chain uses TRBV6-5 with TRBJ2-7; D tentatively reads TRBD1 or TRBD2 (5 bases each). CDR1 and CDR2 from the germline V gene are MNHEY and SVGAGI. Trimming removed 6 bases at V and 0 bases at J, with 12 bases between. The CDR3 consists of 14 residues.

The chain has TRBV19 and TRBJ1-5; tentative D call: TRBD1 (6 bases). The CDR3 sequence is 18 residues long. Trimming took off 4 bases at V and 0 bases at J, with 19 bases between the two ends. Germline assignment: CDR1 LNHDA and CDR2 SQIVND (reference sequence). CDR3 sequence: CASSNRPGGGYSNQPQHF. The CDR3 bases are TGTGCCAGTAGTAACCGCCCCGGGGGGGGCTATAGCAATCAGCCCCAGCATTTT.

J is TRBJ2-5 and V is TRBV28, with TRBD2 identical over 9 bases. This CDR3 spans 16 amino acids. V gave up 3 bases and J gave up 4 bases; unmatched junction bases: 9. Germline V CDR1 and CDR2: MDHEN, SYDVKM. The CDR3 nucleotides are TGTGCCAGCAGTTTGTCGCGCGGGAGGGTTGGAGAGACCCAGTACTTC. Translated, it gives CASSLSRGRVGETQYF.

V is TRBV11-2 and J is TRBJ2-5; TRBD1 matches 8 bases. Germline values: CDR1 SGHAT, CDR2 FQNNGV. The CDR3 sequence is 13 residues long. The trim removed 8 bases at V and 5 bases at J, leaving 7 bases unmatched. The CDR3 sequence is CASQGRGPETQYF. Here the CDR3 DNA reads TGTGCCAGCCAGGGCAGGGGGCCGGAGACCCAGTACTTC.

Comment on this clone: Other DNA sequences within the sample encode an identical CDR3. The genes are TRBV20-1 and TRBJ2-7; D not resolved. This CDR3 is 11 amino acids long. CDR1 is DFQATT and CDR2 is SNEGSKA in the germline V gene (reference sequence). V was cut by 0 bases and J by 5 bases, with 5 bases left in between. In DNA, the CDR3 is TGCAGTGCTAGAGATCGAAACGAGCAGTACTTC. This encodes CSARDRNEQYF.

On this clone itself: A clone one base away is much larger, so this may be a read error. The chain recombines TRBV10-3 with TRBJ2-6; D not resolved. Germline loops: CDR1 ENHRY, CDR2 SYGVKD. Trimming took off 3 bases at V and 0 bases at J, with 3 bases between the two ends. This CDR3 is 14 amino acids long. In DNA form, the CDR3 reads TGTGCCATCAGTGACTTCTCTGGGGCCAACGTCCTGACTTTC. Translation: CAISDFSGANVLTF.

This clone was observed a few times. The chain carries TRBV7-3 and TRBJ1-1; 7 bases fit TRBD1. This CDR3 contains 12 residues. Germline V lookup: CDR1 SGHTA, CDR2 FQGTGA. V lost 4 bases, J lost 6 bases, and 2 bases stayed unmatched. The CDR3 sequence is CASSSTGSEAFF. The CDR3 coding sequence is TGTGCCAGCAGCTCGACAGGGTCTGAAGCTTTCTTT.

The chain has TRBV7-2 and TRBJ1-2; unclear D gene. V lost 5 bases, J lost 0 bases, and 7 bases lay in between. The CDR3 consists of 13 residues. Germline loops: CDR1 SGHTA, CDR2 FQGNSA. The CDR3 here is CASSRLANYGYTF. CDR3 bases: TGTGCCAGCAGCAGACTAGCTAACTATGGCTACACCTTC. Supplemented by reference TRBV7-2 and TRBJ1-2, the full variable domain reads GAGVSQSPSNKVTEKGKDVELRCDPISGHTALYWYRQSLGQGLEFLIYFQGNSAPDKSGLPSDRFSAERTGGSVSTLTIQRTQQEDSAVYLCASSRLANYGYTFGSGTRLTVV.

This clone was found a few times. V and J are TRBV6-5 and TRBJ2-7, with 10 positions matching TRBD1. Trimming cost V 5 bases and J 5 bases; bases outside gene matches: 9. The CDR3 totals 15 residues. CDR1 and CDR2 (germline): MNHEY, SVGAGI. DNA of the CDR3: TGTGCCAGCAGTAAGATGGGACAGGGGCCGAACGAGCAGTACTTC. Translation gives CASSKMGQGPNEQYF.

The genes are TRBV19 and TRBJ2-5; the D is unclear. This CDR3 is built from 13 residues. Germline CDR1 reads LNHDA; CDR2 reads SQIVND (reference sequence). Trimming took off 2 bases at V and 3 bases at J, with 7 bases between the two ends. The CDR3 nucleotides read TGTGCCAGTAGTATACACCCAGAAGAGACCCAGTACTTC. It is translated as CASSIHPEETQYF.

V usage is TRBV9 and J usage is TRBJ1-2; possibly TRBD1 for D (5 bases). CDR3 length: 15 amino acids. Trimming shortened V by 0 bases and J by 4 bases, and 13 bases separated the two germline ends. Per germline, CDR1 SGDLS and CDR2 YYNGEE. The CDR3 protein is CASSVEGAGGYGYTF. The DNA of the CDR3 is TGTGCCAGCAGCGTAGAAGGTGCGGGGGGCTATGGCTACACCTTC. Full variable domain (outside the CDR3, taken from reference TRBV9 and TRBJ1-2): DSGVTQTPKHLITATGQRVTLRCSPRSGDLSVYWYQQSLDQGLQFLIQYYNGEERAKGNILERFSAQQFPDLHSELNLSSLELGDSALYFCASSVEGAGGYGYTFGSGTRLTVV.

This clone was found a few times. The CDR3 loop reads CASSQVPTRTTITEAFF. The DNA of the CDR3 is TGTGCCAGCAGCCAAGTTCCGACCCGAACAACAATCACTGAAGCTTTCTTT. This chain joins TRBV4-2 and TRBJ1-1, with unresolved D. V lost 1 base and J 4 bases, leaving 19 bases between the germline ends. The CDR3 extends over 17 amino acids. Germline CDR1 is LGHNA and CDR2 is YNFKEQ.

The J gene is TRBJ2-7, the V gene TRBV29-1; no reliable D call. This CDR3 spans 14 amino acids. V lost 5 bases to trimming and J lost 0 bases, with 14 bases between them. Germline-derived CDR1 and CDR2 are SQVTM and ANQGSEA. CDR3 amino acids: CSVRDSLNSYEQYF. CDR3 in DNA: TGCAGCGTTAGGGATAGCTTAAACTCCTACGAGCAGTACTTC.

This clone was seen more than once but under ten times. The rearrangement uses TRBV4-2 and TRBJ2-5, with D unresolved. The CDR3 totals 14 residues. Trimming left V 0 bases short and J 5 bases short, with 10 bases between. Germline loops: CDR1 LGHNA, CDR2 YNFKEQ. The CDR3 coding sequence is TGTGCCAGCAGCCAAGATCAGCGTGAGGAGACCCAGTACTTC. Its protein is CASSQDQREETQYF.